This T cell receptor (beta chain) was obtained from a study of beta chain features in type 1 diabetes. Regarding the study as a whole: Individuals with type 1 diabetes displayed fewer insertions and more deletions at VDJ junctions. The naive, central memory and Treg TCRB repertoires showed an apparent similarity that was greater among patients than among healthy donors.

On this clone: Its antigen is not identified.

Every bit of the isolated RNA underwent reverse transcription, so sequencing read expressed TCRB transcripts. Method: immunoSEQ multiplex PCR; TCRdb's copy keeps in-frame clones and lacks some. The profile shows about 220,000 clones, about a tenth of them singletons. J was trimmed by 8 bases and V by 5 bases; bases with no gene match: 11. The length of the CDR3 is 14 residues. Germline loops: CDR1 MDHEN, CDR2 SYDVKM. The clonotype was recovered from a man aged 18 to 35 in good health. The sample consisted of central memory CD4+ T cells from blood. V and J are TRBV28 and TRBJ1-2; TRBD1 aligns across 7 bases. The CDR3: CASSAGPLTGGYTF. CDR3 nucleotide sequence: TGTGCCAGCAGTGCAGGCCCCTTGACAGGGGGCTACACCTTC.